This passage covers 26 T cell receptor beta chains from one sample sequenced in a study of T cell clonotyping in hematopoietic cell transplantation. Some clones are missing from TCRdb's copy, which holds only in-frame ones; the method was immunoSEQ multiplex PCR. The repertoire consists of fewer than 80,000 clones, with 94% occurring once and the leading ten covering roughly 1.5%. Source material: peripheral blood mononuclear cells. All receptors come from a man over 45 in good health. Some clones in this sample may be carry-over from other donors' samples.

V is TRBV19 and J is TRBJ2-5; D unresolved. Trimming removed 3 bases at V and 5 bases at J, with 4 bases between. The CDR3 totals 11 residues. Per germline, CDR1 LNHDA and CDR2 SQIVND (reference sequence). CDR3 amino acids: CASSIRETQYF. DNA for the CDR3: TGTGCCAGTAGTATCCGGGAGACCCAGTACTTC.

This chain uses TRBV19 with TRBJ2-5, with TRBD1 as a possible D gene (6 bases). Trimming removed 5 bases at V and 1 base at J, with 11 bases between. CDR3 length: 14 residues. Germline V lookup: CDR1 LNHDA, CDR2 SQIVND (reference sequence). CDR3 nucleotide sequence: TGTGCCAGTAGTTCAGGACAGATCCAAGAGACCCAGTACTTC. Encoded protein: CASSSGQIQETQYF.

The J gene is TRBJ1-5, the V gene TRBV6-5; D is undetermined. There are 13 residues in the CDR3. V lost 6 bases and J lost 1, with 7 bases in between. From germline, CDR1 is MNHEY and CDR2 SVGAGI. Here the CDR3 reads CASSRWSNQPQHF. In DNA form, the CDR3 reads TGTGCCAGCAGCCGGTGGAGCAATCAGCCCCAGCATTTT.

V usage is TRBV6-5 and J usage is TRBJ1-5; D perhaps matches TRBD1 (5 bases). Germline V lookup: CDR1 MNHEY, CDR2 SVGAGI. CDR3 length: 13 residues. V gave up 8 bases and J gave up 4 bases, with 12 bases separating them. The DNA for the CDR3 is TGTGCCAGCCATGGGGAGGGGAATCAGCCCCAGCATTTT. Translated: CASHGEGNQPQHF.

The V gene is TRBV7-8, the J gene TRBJ1-2; tentatively, D is TRBD1 (6 bases). CDR1 and CDR2 from the germline V gene are SGHVS and FQNEAQ. This CDR3 contains 16 residues. Trimming pared 1 base from V and 4 bases from J, leaving 16 bases between. Here the CDR3 DNA reads TGTGCCAGCAGCTTAGGGGGGGGGCGGTTCTTCTATGGCTACACCTTC. Translating it yields CASSLGGGRFFYGYTF.

In its sample, this clone was seen once. The chain employs TRBV5-4 and TRBJ1-4; D is unclear. CDR3 length: 12 amino acids. The germline CDR1 and CDR2 sequences are SGHNT and YYREEE (reference sequence). Trimming cost V 2 bases and J 10 bases, with 9 bases left between them. Here the CDR3 reads CASSLGSGKLFF. CDR3 nucleotide sequence: TGTGCCAGCAGCTTAGGGTCGGGAAAACTGTTTTTT. Variable domain in full (rest from reference TRBV5-4 and TRBJ1-4): ETGVTQSPTHLIKTRGQQVTLRCSSQSGHNTVSWYQQALGQGPQFIFQYYREEENGRGNFPPRFSGLQFPNYSSELNVNALELDDSALYLCASSLGSGKLFFGSGTQLSVL.

The chain combines TRBV10-3 with TRBJ1-1; D remains ambiguous. Trimming stripped 6 bases from V and 1 base from J, with 6 bases between. The CDR3 totals 12 residues. Germline assignment: CDR1 ENHRY and CDR2 SYGVKD. The CDR3 region has the DNA TGTGCCATCAGGGCAGAGAACACTGAAGCTTTCTTT. Its protein product is CAIRAENTEAFF.

The chain is built from TRBV7-2 and TRBJ2-5; 10 positions match TRBD2. The ends lost 5 bases at V and 10 bases at J; junction bases unmatched: 16. This CDR3 has 16 amino acids. Germline values: CDR1 SGHTA, CDR2 FQGNSA. CDR3 loop: CASSQGQSGGAGDQYF. The CDR3 DNA reads as TGTGCCAGCAGCCAAGGCCAAAGCGGGGGGGCCGGGGACCAGTACTTC.

The V gene is TRBV10-3, the J gene TRBJ2-1, with 9 bases lining up with TRBD2. Per germline, CDR1 ENHRY and CDR2 SYGVKD. The CDR3 covers 14 residues. J gave up 2 bases and V 6 bases, and 2 bases lay outside the gene matches. CDR3 amino acids: CAIRTSGAYNEQFF. The CDR3 nucleotides are TGTGCCATCAGGACTAGCGGAGCCTACAATGAGCAGTTCTTC.

This chain joins TRBV29-1 and TRBJ2-2; 9 bases fit TRBD1. The CDR3 has 15 amino acids. V lost 4 bases, J lost 2 bases, and 5 bases stayed unmatched. CDR1 and CDR2 from the germline V gene are SQVTM and ANQGSEA. CDR3 bases: TGCAGCGTTGGAACAGGGGGCGGTAACACCGGGGAGCTGTTTTTT. This codes for CSVGTGGGNTGELFF.

This clone was counted a few times. The rearrangement uses TRBV7-3 and TRBJ2-1; TRBD2 agrees at 9 bases. CDR1 and CDR2 from the germline V gene are SGHTA and FQGTGA. Germline trimming cut 6 bases from V and 9 bases from J; bases unmatched to any gene: 15. This CDR3 is 16 amino acids long. CDR3 sequence (DNA): TGTGCCAGCAGTCCAACCCCGGGACTAGCAAGGAGTGAGCAGTTCTTC. Its translation: CASSPTPGLARSEQFF.

The V gene is TRBV5-8, the J gene TRBJ1-6, with TRBD1 matching 7 bases. This CDR3 has 15 residues. V gave up 3 bases and J gave up 4 bases; unmatched junction bases: 4. Per the germline V gene, CDR1 is SGHTS and CDR2 is YDEGEE. CDR3 sequence reads: CASSSGTVYNSPLHF. The CDR3 DNA sequence: TGTGCCAGCAGCTCCGGGACAGTGTATAATTCACCCCTCCACTTT.

The genes are TRBV7-2 and TRBJ1-5, with a tentative D call TRBD1 (6 bases). The CDR3 extends over 15 amino acids. Germline V gene sequence: CDR1 SGHTA, CDR2 FQGNSA. Trimming removed 5 bases from V and 3 bases from J, with 14 bases in between. CDR3 sequence (DNA): TGTGCCAGCAGCCGGAATCAGGGGAACAATCAGCCCCAGCATTTT. Its protein is CASSRNQGNNQPQHF.

The CDR3 DNA is TGTGCCAGCAGTGACGACAATCTATACGAGCAGTACTTC. Protein product: CASSDDNLYEQYF. The V call is TRBV2, the J call TRBJ2-7, with D hard to call. Deletions cut 3 bases from V and 4 bases from J, with 10 bases between. The CDR3 covers 13 residues. Germline V lookup: CDR1 SNHLY, CDR2 FYNNEI. The full variable domain, with the rest looked up from reference TRBV2 and TRBJ2-7, is EPEVTQTPSHQVTQMGQEVILRCVPISNHLYFYWYRQILGQKVEFLVSFYNNEISEKSEIFDDQFSVERPDGSNFTLKIRSTKLEDSAMYFCASSDDNLYEQYFGPGTRLTVT.

The genes are TRBV18 and TRBJ1-5; tentatively, D is TRBD1 (6 bases). Germline CDR1 is KGHSH and CDR2 is LQKENI. With 3 bases removed from V and 5 bases from J, the gap between germline ends came to 8 bases. The CDR3 is made up of 13 amino acids. The CDR3 loop reads CASSPSGDQPQHF. The CDR3 nucleotides read TGTGCCAGCTCACCCTCAGGGGATCAGCCCCAGCATTTT.

The V gene is TRBV27, the J gene TRBJ2-7, with 14 bases identical to TRBD2. This CDR3 has 18 amino acids. V lost 0 bases to trimming and J lost 1 base; unmatched junction nucleotides: 5. Germline V gives CDR1 MNHEY, CDR2 SMNVEV (reference sequence). This CDR3 reads CASSLSGLAGVKSYEQYF. CDR3 nucleotide sequence: TGTGCCAGCAGTTTATCGGGACTAGCGGGGGTTAAATCCTACGAGCAGTACTTC.

The J gene is TRBJ1-5, the V gene TRBV9, with D hard to call. Trimming removed 0 bases from V and 5 bases from J, with 9 bases in between. The CDR3 consists of 14 residues. The germline gives CDR1 SGDLS, CDR2 YYNGEE. The chain's CDR3 is CASSVGGGDQPQHF. Here the CDR3 DNA reads TGTGCCAGCAGCGTAGGTGGCGGAGATCAGCCCCAGCATTTT.

The chain employs TRBV27 and TRBJ2-3; perhaps D is TRBD1 or TRBD2 (5 bases each). The CDR3 contains 14 residues. Trimming pared 8 bases from V and 1 base from J, leaving 13 bases between. Germline values: CDR1 MNHEY, CDR2 SMNVEV (reference sequence). The CDR3 DNA is TGTGCCAGCCATTTCTCGGGACGCACAGATACGCAGTATTTT. It specifies CASHFSGRTDTQYF.

This rearrangement joins TRBV11-3 to TRBJ2-1; TRBD2 matches at 8 bases. From germline, CDR1 is SGHNT and CDR2 YENEEA. The CDR3 is 15 amino acids. J lost 2 bases, V lost 4 bases, and 4 bases had no gene match. Here the CDR3 reads CASSSDSGTYNEQFF. The CDR3 nucleotides are TGTGCCAGCAGCTCGGATAGCGGGACCTACAATGAGCAGTTCTTC.

V and J are TRBV28 and TRBJ2-4; possible D gene TRBD2, 7 bases. The germline CDR1 and CDR2 sequences are MDHEN and SYDVKM. This CDR3 is 15 amino acids long. Trimming cost V 7 bases and J 7 bases, with 20 bases left between them. The CDR3 loop reads CASNPIQGRGNIQYF. CDR3 DNA: TGTGCCAGCAATCCGATTCAGGGGAGGGGCAACATTCAGTACTTC.

The chain uses TRBV6-5 and TRBJ1-5; D is unclear. The CDR3 is made up of 14 amino acids. V dropped 0 bases and J dropped 5 bases, with 8 bases sitting between them. Germline CDR1 reads MNHEY; CDR2 reads SVGAGI. The CDR3 DNA is TGTGCCAGCAGTTACTCCCGGAATGATCAGCCCCAGCATTTT. Encoded protein: CASSYSRNDQPQHF.

CDR3 DNA: TGTGCCAGTAGTACAGACCGGGACAGGTTATCGGACAATGAGCAGTTCTTC. Amino acid sequence: CASSTDRDRLSDNEQFF. The V call is TRBV19, the J call TRBJ2-1, with 8 bases aligning to TRBD1. J gave up 5 bases and V 4 bases, and 13 bases lay outside the gene matches. The CDR3 runs 17 residues. From germline, CDR1 is LNHDA and CDR2 SQIVND (reference sequence).

The V and J genes are TRBV9 and TRBJ2-1, with 8 bases identical to TRBD2. The CDR3 extends over 15 amino acids. CDR1 is SGDLS, CDR2 YYNGEE, per germline. The V gene end was trimmed by 4 bases and the J gene end by 5 bases; junction bases not matched to a gene: 8. CDR3 DNA: TGTGCCAGCAGCCTGACTAGCGCAAAACACAATGAGCAGTTCTTC. Encoded protein: CASSLTSAKHNEQFF.

The rearrangement joins TRBV7-2 to TRBJ1-1; weak D call: TRBD1 (5 bases). Trimming took off 3 bases at V and 0 bases at J, with 11 bases between the two ends. CDR3 length equals 15 residues. The V gene's germline CDR1 is SGHTA and CDR2 FQGNSA. The CDR3 reads CASSFPGSMNTEAFF. The CDR3 coding sequence is TGTGCCAGCAGCTTCCCAGGGAGCATGAACACTGAAGCTTTCTTT.

As DNA, the CDR3 is TGTGCCAGCAGTTACCTAGGGCCGGGAGTTAAAAAACTGTTTTTT. Its protein product is CASSYLGPGVKKLFF. The chain combines TRBV6-5 with TRBJ1-4; D not certain. Germline loops: CDR1 MNHEY, CDR2 SVGAGI. The CDR3 loop spans 15 amino acids. V was pared by 2 bases and J by 9 bases, with 16 bases between.

This clone showed up just once. The chain couples TRBV10-2 to TRBJ2-7, with 7 bases fitting TRBD1. Germline lookup yields CDR1 WSHSY and CDR2 SAAADI. CDR3 length: 13 residues. J was trimmed by 5 bases and V by 6 bases; bases with no gene match: 7. The chain's CDR3 is CASRGRGFDEQYF. The CDR3 nucleotides are TGCGCCAGCAGGGGCAGGGGGTTTGACGAGCAGTACTTC.